What follows are 22 T cell receptor beta chains derived from one specimen sequenced in a study of T cell responses to AZD1222 COVID-19 vaccine. Data came from immunoSEQ multiplex PCR; TCRdb stores just in-frame clones and leaves some out. This table has 160,000 or so clones, approximately 90% appearing once. This specimen was peripheral blood, taken 28 days after the second AZD1222 dose. Receptor source: an adult who received the AZD1222 COVID-19 vaccine.

This clone was counted between two and nine times. The chain employs TRBV19 and TRBJ2-7; tentatively, D is TRBD1 (6 bases). CDR1 and CDR2 (germline): LNHDA, SQIVND (reference sequence). V was cut by 6 bases and J by 2 bases, with 23 bases left in between. The CDR3 length is 17 residues. The CDR3: CASRQSEADSGTYEQYF. CDR3 sequence (DNA): TGTGCCAGTAGACAATCTGAGGCGGACAGTGGTACCTACGAGCAGTACTTC.

V usage is TRBV9 and J usage is TRBJ2-3; D may be TRBD2 (5 bases). Germline lookup yields CDR1 SGDLS and CDR2 YYNGEE. CDR3 length: 16 amino acids. The V end lost 3 bases, the J end lost 2 bases, and 16 bases lay between the germline ends. The CDR3 protein is CASSGSQGGPTDTQYF. The DNA of the CDR3 is TGTGCCAGCAGCGGGTCCCAAGGCGGGCCCACAGATACGCAGTATTTT. Filled out from reference TRBV9 and TRBJ2-3, the complete variable domain reads DSGVTQTPKHLITATGQRVTLRCSPRSGDLSVYWYQQSLDQGLQFLIQYYNGEERAKGNILERFSAQQFPDLHSELNLSSLELGDSALYFCASSGSQGGPTDTQYFGPGTRLTVL.

The chain has TRBV9 and TRBJ1-4; D possibly corresponds to TRBD1 (6 bases). The germline V gene has CDR1 SGDLS and CDR2 YYNGEE. The V end lost 4 bases, the J end lost 7 bases, and 17 bases lay between the germline ends. This CDR3 is 15 amino acids long. CDR3 DNA: TGTGCCAGCAGCCTTGGGGGGCAGGGTGGTGAAAAACTGTTTTTT. It encodes CASSLGGQGGEKLFF.

This rearrangement joins TRBV27 to TRBJ1-5; TRBD1 matches 7 bases. The CDR3 has 14 residues. CDR1 MNHEY and CDR2 SMNVEV come from the germline V gene (reference sequence). The trim removed 5 bases at V and 5 bases at J, leaving 6 bases unmatched. CDR3 in amino acids: CASSLPGGDQPQHF. The CDR3 DNA reads as TGTGCCAGCAGTCTCCCAGGGGGTGATCAGCCCCAGCATTTT.

The chain's CDR3 is CASSQDFKNTEAFF. CDR3 in DNA: TGTGCCAGCAGCCAAGACTTCAAGAACACTGAAGCTTTCTTT. The rearrangement links TRBV4-2 to TRBJ1-1; no firm D call. The CDR3 is 14 residues long. Germline V gene lookup returns CDR1 LGHNA and CDR2 YNFKEQ. Trimming removed 0 bases at V and 1 base at J, with 6 bases between.

There are a few counts of this clone. The rearrangement links TRBV10-3 to TRBJ2-2; D not resolved. CDR3 length: 15 amino acids. The V gene lost 4 bases and the J gene lost 3 bases, with 12 bases spanning the gap. CDR1 is ENHRY and CDR2 is SYGVKD in the germline V gene. The CDR3 spells CAISVLAGYTGELFF. CDR3 DNA sequence: TGTGCCATCAGTGTCCTGGCAGGCTACACCGGGGAGCTGTTTTTT.

This chain links TRBV10-2 with TRBJ1-1; D not certain. The germline V and J ends were trimmed by 5 bases and 1 base, with 11 bases remaining between them. This CDR3 has 14 amino acids. The germline V gene has CDR1 WSHSY and CDR2 SAAADI. This chain's CDR3 is CASSRTGENTEAFF. CDR3 bases: TGCGCCAGCAGTCGGACGGGTGAGAACACTGAAGCTTTCTTT.

The chain's CDR3 is CASNNRAGNTIYF. CDR3 DNA sequence: TGTGCCAGTAATAATAGGGCTGGAAACACCATATATTTT. The chain employs TRBV19 and TRBJ1-3; D not certain. The CDR3 covers 13 residues. Germline loops: CDR1 LNHDA, CDR2 SQIVND (reference sequence). Between the trimmed V and J ends, which lost 7 bases and 2 bases, there was a span of 9 bases.

The genes are TRBV4-1 and TRBJ2-3; 10 bases are a match to TRBD2. J lost 13 bases, V lost 0 bases, and 10 bases had no gene match. Germline V gene data show CDR1 as MGHRA and CDR2 as YSYEKL. The CDR3 covers 15 residues. The CDR3, as DNA: TGCGCCAGCAGCCAAGATTACACTAGCGGGGATCCGAAGTATTTT. Translation gives CASSQDYTSGDPKYF.

The V call is TRBV11-1, the J call TRBJ2-1; D is unresolved. This CDR3 has 14 amino acids. Germline CDR1 reads SGHAT; CDR2 reads FQDESV (reference sequence). Between the trimmed V and J ends, which lost 5 bases and 6 bases, there was a span of 14 bases. The CDR3 sequence is CASSRDDGPNEQFF. The CDR3 coding sequence is TGTGCCAGCAGCCGAGATGACGGACCCAATGAGCAGTTCTTC.

Only one count was recorded for this clone. CDR3 region: CASTEGMNTEAFF. CDR3 nucleotide sequence: TGTGCCAGCACTGAGGGTATGAACACTGAAGCTTTCTTT. The chain employs TRBV2 and TRBJ1-1; the D is unclear. The length of the CDR3 is 13 residues. The V gene's germline CDR1 is SNHLY and CDR2 FYNNEI. Trimming took off 7 bases at V and 0 bases at J, with 9 bases between the two ends. Based on the CDR3 plus reference TRBV2 and TRBJ1-1, the full variable domain is EPEVTQTPSHQVTQMGQEVILRCVPISNHLYFYWYRQILGQKVEFLVSFYNNEISEKSEIFDDQFSVERPDGSNFTLKIRSTKLEDSAMYFCASTEGMNTEAFFGQGTRLTVV.

This chain uses TRBV27 with TRBJ2-2; TRBD2 aligns across 12 bases. Trimming at V came to 5 bases and at J to 5 bases, leaving 15 bases not matched to a gene. The CDR3 covers 19 residues. CDR1 MNHEY and CDR2 SMNVEV come from the germline V gene (reference sequence). The chain's CDR3 is CASSPLGASGGATTGELFF. The CDR3 bases are TGTGCCAGCAGTCCCCTTGGGGCTAGCGGGGGGGCAACAACCGGGGAGCTGTTTTTT.

The V and J genes are TRBV5-1 and TRBJ1-5; D gene unclear. The V gene lost 0 bases and the J gene lost 1 base, with 5 bases spanning the gap. CDR1 is SGHRS, CDR2 YFSETQ, per germline. CDR3 length: 14 amino acids. The CDR3 DNA reads TGCGCCAGCAGCTTGGCGGGGAGCAATCAGCCCCAGCATTTT. This sequence encodes CASSLAGSNQPQHF.

This clone was seen a single time. The gene calls are TRBV2 and TRBJ2-2; a weak D match, TRBD1 (6 bases). With 4 bases removed from V and 7 bases from J, the gap between germline ends came to 22 bases. Germline V lookup: CDR1 SNHLY, CDR2 FYNNEI. The CDR3 has 17 residues. The CDR3 here is CASSGDMVGLVVGELFF. DNA for the CDR3: TGTGCCAGCAGTGGGGACATGGTGGGTCTTGTGGTCGGGGAGCTGTTTTTT.

The sample holds a few counts of this clone. V is TRBV4-1 and J is TRBJ2-7; D gene uncertain. In germline, CDR1 is MGHRA, CDR2 YSYEKL. The germline V and J ends were trimmed by 0 bases and 12 bases, with 15 bases remaining between them. CDR3 length: 13 amino acids. DNA of the CDR3: TGCGCCAGCAGCCAAGAAGTGGACCTCGTGGGGTACTTC. Protein sequence: CASSQEVDLVGYF.

The V gene is TRBV19, the J gene TRBJ2-1; D possibly matches TRBD1 or TRBD2 (5 bases each). Trimming left V 2 bases short and J 2 bases short, with 10 bases between. CDR1 is LNHDA and CDR2 is SQIVND in the germline V gene (reference sequence). The CDR3 totals 15 residues. This CDR3 is CASSISGTTYNEQFF. Written as DNA, the CDR3 is TGTGCCAGTAGTATATCAGGGACGACCTACAATGAGCAGTTCTTC.

The V call is TRBV5-5, the J call TRBJ2-3; TRBD2 agrees at 13 bases. The CDR3 is 18 residues long. Per the germline V gene, CDR1 is SGHKS and CDR2 is YYEKEE (reference sequence). V dropped 1 base and J dropped 5; count of bases not matched to a gene: 10. CDR3 bases: TGTGCCAGCAGCTTGAGACTAGCGGGGGGACTGGTGGTAGATACGCAGTATTTT. Its protein is CASSLRLAGGLVVDTQYF.

J is TRBJ1-1 and V is TRBV19; TRBD1 aligns across 12 bases. The germline V gene encodes CDR1 LNHDA and CDR2 SQIVND (reference sequence). The CDR3 has 16 amino acids. Trimming took 4 bases from V and 5 from J; bases not matched to a gene: 8. CDR3 nucleotides: TGTGCCAGTAGTACCCGGGACAGGGGGCCGGGAACTGAAGCTTTCTTT. Its protein product is CASSTRDRGPGTEAFF.

The chain recombines TRBV5-1 with TRBJ1-5, with D unclear. Trimming pared 4 bases from V and 0 bases from J, leaving 14 bases between. Looked up from germline, CDR1 is SGHRS and CDR2 is YFSETQ. The CDR3 is 16 amino acids. The CDR3 sequence is CASSPLPRDSNQPQHF. CDR3 coding DNA: TGCGCCAGCAGCCCCCTGCCACGGGATAGCAATCAGCCCCAGCATTTT.

The rearrangement uses TRBV10-3 and TRBJ1-1, with D possibly TRBD1 on 5 matching bases. Germline V lookup: CDR1 ENHRY, CDR2 SYGVKD. The CDR3 sequence is 13 residues long. Trimming took 7 bases from V and 5 from J, leaving 14 bases between them. The CDR3 nucleotides read TGTGCCATCACCAAGACAGTCGGGACTGAAGCTTTCTTT. Protein: CAITKTVGTEAFF.

The chain combines TRBV19 with TRBJ1-1, with a tentative D call TRBD1 (5 bases). Germline assignment: CDR1 LNHDA and CDR2 SQIVND (reference sequence). Trimming removed 6 bases from V and 1 base from J, with 12 bases in between. This CDR3 comprises 14 residues. The CDR3, as DNA: TGTGCCAGTAGCCGTGAGACAGCGAACACTGAAGCTTTCTTT. Protein product: CASSRETANTEAFF.

The V gene is TRBV9, the J gene TRBJ1-3; D may be TRBD1 (5 bases). This CDR3 has 19 amino acids. Germline V gene lookup returns CDR1 SGDLS and CDR2 YYNGEE. Trimming shortened V by 4 bases and J by 6 bases, and 29 bases separated the two germline ends. The chain's CDR3 is CASSPVVGKTVGNVNTIYF. DNA of the CDR3: TGTGCCAGCAGCCCTGTAGTTGGGAAGACAGTTGGGAACGTAAACACCATATATTTT.